This TCR beta chain was identified during a study of cytomegalovirus exposure and HLA in healthy donors (dated by TCRdb to the late 2010s). Concerning the study at large: An earlier analysis of roughly 500 of the donors reported under 300 Gb of sequence data and about 120 million unique TCR beta sequences obtained from around 190 million T cells. An early release that covered 640 HLA-typed donors contained about 290 gigabases of sequencing data and around 80 million unique TCR sequences. Of the approximately 400 genotyped donors, approximately 80% fell in the genetic ancestry cluster associated with self-reported Caucasian donors. The study aimed to test whether signatures of past pathogen exposure could be identified by cataloging public T cell receptors. The study profiled the T cell repertoires of 666 subjects by immunosequencing and related them to cytomegalovirus serostatus. In addition to the first cohort of roughly 700 subjects, a separate validation cohort of under 150 different subjects was used. To predict cytomegalovirus infection status, the study brought together high-throughput TCR immunosequencing, statistical association of individual TCRs with disease status, and machine learning. To study patterns of TCR occurrence, a later analysis re-analyzed previously published TCR beta repertoires from 666 donors and added high-resolution HLA genotyping. The later analysis used no new phenotypic data to find candidate immune exposures, relying instead on TCR beta sequences and their occurrence across donors. To decide whether each TCR beta V gene segment behaved as functional or pseudogenic, an earlier analysis of over 500 of the donors relied on high-throughput TCR beta sequencing. Donor age, sex, ethnicity and CMV serostatus were collected together with the repertoire data. A later genetic analysis took genome-wide SNP genotypes for about three fifths of the 666 donors and used that subset as a discovery cohort. All discovery cohort repertoires had been generated using a single sequencing platform. Class I and class II HLA loci were covered by the typing at four-digit resolution. The number of donors typed differed by locus, with about 629-630 for A, B, C, DRB1 and DQB1, over 500 for DQA1, 600 to 610 for DPA1, and around 450 for DPB1. Because of strong linkage in the cohort, roughly five DR-DQ haplotypes were treated as single units for association and clustering. On average, roughly 240,000 unique TCR beta nucleotide sequences were sequenced per donor among more than 350 genotyped donors of the cohort, with roughly 18% of those sequences being non-productive.

Taken from cysteine to phenylalanine, the CDR3 has 15 residues. Here the CDR3 DNA is all that survives: 45 bases in frame from base 1. Taken from the germline V gene, the CDR1 and CDR2 loops are SGHRS and YFSETQ. V was cut back by 4 bases and J by 6 bases, leaving a gap of 16 bases between them. General study outcomes and caveats: The sequencing pipeline was judged likely to have produced a cluster of highly shared sequence variants as a technical artifact. Most TCR sequences were seen in very few donors, while some public TCRs were found in many individuals. Roughly uniform sequencing depth across donors was assumed in presence/absence analyses, although this assumption may not hold. In a later analysis, several top co-occurrence clusters were reported to appear linked to parvovirus B19, influenza, CMV and Epstein-Barr virus. Broadly in line with IMGT annotations, most TCR beta V segments showed up in productive rearrangements about 87% or about 30% of the time in an earlier analysis of a few hundred of the donors. Linkage disequilibrium might explain the correlated functional status among segregating V segments, but an unknown experimental factor could not be ruled out. Compared with the approximately 700-donor mean, donors in an Asian-associated ancestry cluster had fewer N-insertions in productive TCRs, according to a later genetic analysis. In a later analysis, HLA-associated TCR beta chains were found to be more clonally expanded and to have lower generation probabilities than equally common non-associated chains. A later analysis associated 16,951 TCR beta sequences with specific HLA alleles at a false discovery rate of 0.05. According to the authors, the approach could potentially be generalized to other disease states and immunological phenotypes. A later genetic analysis associated a missense DCLRE1C variant with V-gene and J-gene trimming of TCR beta chains, and an independent cohort replicated the association. Because some donors lacked HLA typing at each locus, the association tests relied only on the typed subset. In a later analysis, most CMV-associated TCR beta chains were found to appear HLA-restricted, with HLA associations seemingly driven largely by CMV exposure. The classifier was reported to diagnose cytomegalovirus status with high specificity and sensitivity in both the original and validation cohorts. For the cohort, immune exposure information was limited to CMV serostatus. Assigning TCR associations to individual alleles was difficult when HLA alleles, especially DR and DQ, strongly co-occurred. A further reported finding was that TCR beta sequences accurately predicted the HLA-A and HLA-B alleles for most subjects in the first cohort. In the study, 150 to 200 TCR beta chains were listed as associated with cytomegalovirus. A few of the identified cytomegalovirus-associated TCR beta chains were confirmed in vitro to be specific for cytomegalovirus antigens. According to a later analysis, TCR association rates differed among HLA loci, with DRB1 alleles showing the most associated TCRs and HLA-C alleles showing the fewest. Because counts were too low, about 18 rarely observed V segments, including chromosome 9 orphons, were excluded from the earlier analysis of around 590 of the donors. In this cohort, only TCR beta chains were sequenced, and detectable features were limited by the absence of alpha or paired-chain data. Some IMGT-functional V segments, including TRBV6-2 and TRBV6-3, could not be told apart with the 87-base-pair reads, so those segments were excluded.

Library method: the immunoSEQ multiplex PCR assay. A mixture of 60 forward primers for TCR Vbeta segments and 13 reverse primers for TCR Jbeta segments was used in the multiplex PCR. The CDR3 region of rearranged TCR beta genes was amplified from genomic DNA by a multiplex PCR assay. The amplified TCR beta libraries were sequenced on the Illumina HiSeq System as 87-base-pair reads. As for the original processing: A later analysis tallied tens of millions of unique TCR beta chains across the 666 repertoires, and approximately 12 million of those chains were shared by two or more donors. A nearest-neighbor algorithm error-corrected the raw reads and collapsed the reads into unique sequences, merging closely related sequences to remove PCR and sequencing errors. To assign V, D and J gene segments, CDR3 sequences were aligned to IMGT reference sequences. For a sequence to be retained, at least a six-nucleotide match to both a V gene segment and a J gene segment was required. Rearrangements were called productive when the CDR3 lacked stop codons and stayed in frame with V and J; all others were non-productive. Following IMGT convention, CDR3 was defined as the stretch from the second conserved V-encoded cysteine up to the conserved J-encoded phenylalanine. The earlier analysis of 550 to 650 of the donors excluded any sequence lacking an unambiguous match to a single V gene segment. In an earlier analysis of 587 of the donors, V segments were called functional above 56.7% productive rearrangements and were called segregating when the between-donor standard deviation exceeded 5%. To diagnose cytomegalovirus status from the catalog of TCR beta chain sequences, a statistical classification framework was built. V and J gene assignment, in a later analysis, came from comparing TCR nucleotide sequences with IMGT/GENE-DB human TR gene sequences. A later analysis assigned CDR3 sequences and most-parsimonious VDJ recombination scenarios with the TCRdist pipeline. A later analysis defined each TCR beta chain by its CDR3 amino acid sequence plus V-gene family, and excluded reads lacking a unique V-gene family. To address suspected cross-contamination and a sequencing artifact, a later analysis removed 450 to 700 highly shared, low-generation-probability nucleotide sequences. In a later analysis, a clonal expansion index was calculated for each public chain from normalized within-repertoire ranks of inferred template counts. In a later analysis, generation probabilities were computed using a VDJ recombination model fitted to out-of-frame rearrangements, and the results were checked against IGoR. Hypergeometric tests were used in a later analysis to score TCR-TCR, TCR-HLA and TCR-CMV co-occurrence, with a repertoire-size bias correction applied to the TCR pairs. A later analysis estimated false discovery rates by permuting HLA or CMV assignments 20 times. In a later analysis, co-occurring TCRs were grouped with DBSCAN, and TCRdist sequence similarity was added when clustering was performed within HLA-allele-positive subsets. Repertoires with fewer than 30,000 or more than 120,000 public chains, plus five repertoires with anomalous nucleotide sharing, were excluded from co-occurrence clustering. TCRdb retrieved this table from immuneACCESS and kept in-frame rearrangements only. Not all clones are present; in checked studies, unresolved V genes account for under half, and no reason is known for the remainder. D and trimming come from the DNA, and the V and J calls and clone size come from that table. The sample contains about 69,000 clones, 75% to 80% of them found a single time. Of the sample, 3% to 4% falls within the top ten clones.

Points on this clone: Its cognate antigen has yet to be identified. No base quality values were provided; no much bigger clone lies one nucleotide off.

In total, more than 500 healthy bone marrow donors made up the cohort. At the time of sampling, every cohort member was nominally healthy, though immune exposures that went unrecorded were likely present. The donor was CMV seronegative and was included in the group of 352 seronegative cohort members. A peripheral blood sample was provided by each donor, and peripheral blood mononuclear cells were used for TCR beta sequencing. Genomic DNA was extracted from the blood cell samples with the Qiagen DNeasy Blood Extraction Kit. The chain is made from TRBV5-1 and TRBJ2-2; the D gene is perhaps TRBD1, on 5 matching bases. Sequenced material: PBMCs. The TCR originated in a young man in good health and CMV-seronegative. The CDR3 is CASSRDLRQPGELFF. The DNA reads as follows: TGCGCCAGCAGCCGAGACTTACGACAGCCCGGGGAGCTGTTTTTT.